This T cell receptor (beta chain) was sequenced during a study of Ad26.COV2.S vaccination and SARS-CoV-2 variants. Across the study: Once, or twice with 56 days between doses, Ad26.COV2.S was given intramuscularly. Findings of the study overall: Vaccine recipients had higher spike-specific TCR breadth than placebo recipients. Vaccinees and placebo recipients showed similar non-spike TCR breadth.

Noted treatment: around 19 received Ad26.COV2.S at low or high dose, single or two shots; several received placebo; per-sample allocation not given. Samples came from day 63 after the first vaccine or placebo injection. Profiling relied on immunoSEQ multiplex PCR, and the TCRdb table lists in-frame clones only, not all of them. In the table there are under 550,000 clones, over 75% of which are singletons. Turning to this clone: Its antigen is undetermined.

CDR1 SQVTM and CDR2 ANQGSEA come from the germline V gene. J was trimmed by 0 bases and V by 5 bases; bases with no gene match: 6. The CDR3 extends over 15 amino acids. This receptor was identified in a person aged 18 to 59 who received the Ad26.COV2.S COVID-19 vaccine or a placebo. Sample: peripheral blood, taken in a trial of Ad26.COV2.S vaccine versus placebo. The rearrangement joins TRBV29-1 to TRBJ2-5; TRBD1 matches 10 bases. This chain's CDR3 is CSVRGTGAYQETQYF. CDR3 nucleotides: TGCAGCGTTAGGGGGACAGGGGCTTACCAAGAGACCCAGTACTTC.